This TCR beta chain was recorded in a study of human T cells and chemical hapten exposure. As for the study in general: The patch tests put 0.01% DPC on the skin of the upper back and were read 6 days later. Study results and caveats: Counts of expanded TCRs (at PT1) showed a positive correlation with patch test score.

In this sample, this clonotype turned up a few times. Its specificity is unknown. TCRdb re-called the RACE reads with MiXCR, one entry per CDR3 protein. The sample lists about 400,000 distinct CDR3 sequences, nearly 6.5% occurring once. The sample's time point: patch test 2, 6 weeks after DPC sensitization. Sample treatment: therapeutic diphenylcyclopropenone sensitization with weekly scalp DPC. V lost 1 base to trimming and J lost 2 bases, with 10 bases between them. Germline loops: CDR1 SGHRS, CDR2 YFSETQ. CDR3 size: 14 residues. The rearrangement links TRBV5-1 to TRBJ2-7; tentative D call: TRBD1 (5 bases). The receptor comes from a young woman with alopecia areata. Some clones in this sample may be carry-over from other donors' samples. The sequences come from whole blood, collected in connection with sensitization to the hapten diphenylcyclopropenone (DPC). The CDR3 nucleotides read TGCGCCAGCAGCTTGATACCAGGGACCTACGAGCAGTACTTC. Amino acids: CASSLIPGTYEQYF.